This T cell receptor (beta chain) is drawn from a study of blood T cell repertoires in COVID-19. This table comes from immunoSEQ multiplex PCR, and its TCRdb copy is limited to in-frame clones, with some not included. The sample holds approximately 73,000 clones, approximately 77% seen once. The sequenced sample was peripheral blood. The sequence was collected from a woman in her sixties or seventies with acute or convalescent COVID-19.

Here the CDR3 reads CASTLEDSEQYF. CDR3 in DNA: TGTGCCAGCACCCTTGAGGACTCCGAGCAGTACTTC. The chain employs TRBV11-2 and TRBJ2-7, with D perhaps TRBD2 (5 bases). The germline gives CDR1 SGHAT, CDR2 FQNNGV. V was shortened by 7 bases and J by 6 bases, with 13 bases between the two germline ends. The CDR3 is made up of 12 amino acids.